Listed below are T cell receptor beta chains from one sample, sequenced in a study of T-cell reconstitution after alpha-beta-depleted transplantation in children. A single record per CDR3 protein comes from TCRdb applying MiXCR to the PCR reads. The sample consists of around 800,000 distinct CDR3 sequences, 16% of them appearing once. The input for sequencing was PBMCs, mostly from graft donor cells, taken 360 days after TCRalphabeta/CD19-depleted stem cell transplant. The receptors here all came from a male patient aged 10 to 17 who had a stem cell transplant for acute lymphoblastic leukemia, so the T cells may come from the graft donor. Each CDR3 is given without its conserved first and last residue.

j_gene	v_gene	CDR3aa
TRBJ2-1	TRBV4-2	ASSLPPSGNYNEQF
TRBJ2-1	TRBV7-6	ASSPGWAINEQF
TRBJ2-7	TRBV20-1	SVWAPSSYEQY
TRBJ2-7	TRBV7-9	ASTRTTSGSNEQY
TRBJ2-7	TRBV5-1	ASSFLNEQY
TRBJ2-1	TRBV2	ARRTSGSNEQF
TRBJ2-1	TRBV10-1	ASSVVPTRSYNEQF
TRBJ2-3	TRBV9	ASLKEDPERDTQY
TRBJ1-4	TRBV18	ASSTWDSEKLF
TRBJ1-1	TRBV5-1	ASSLDSGSTEAF
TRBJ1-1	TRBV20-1	SASGAMSNTEAF
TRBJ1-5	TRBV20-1	SAREGGRRQPQH
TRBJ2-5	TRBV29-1	SVPAQETQY
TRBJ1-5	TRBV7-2	ASTSYRGLNQPQH
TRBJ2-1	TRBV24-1	ATSDSGERGYNEQF
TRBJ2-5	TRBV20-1	SARFRGAETQY
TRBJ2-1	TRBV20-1	SAVGTSGTYNEQF
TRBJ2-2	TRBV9	ASSVGSPGELF
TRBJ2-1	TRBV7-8	ASSQSKSSANEQF
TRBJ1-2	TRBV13	ASSLVLGINYGYT
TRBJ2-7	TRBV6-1	ASRGLAPLYEQY
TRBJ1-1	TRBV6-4	ASRRDQLNTEAF
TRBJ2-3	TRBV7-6	ASSPVTRTSTDTQY
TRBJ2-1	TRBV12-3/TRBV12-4	ASRRLAGADEQF
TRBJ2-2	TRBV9	ASSVTGELF
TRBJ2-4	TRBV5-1	ASSKGLELAKNIQY
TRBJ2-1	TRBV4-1	ASSSRQGRAYNEQF
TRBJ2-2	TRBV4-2	ASSQVSGPGELF
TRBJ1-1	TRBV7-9	ASSFPTW